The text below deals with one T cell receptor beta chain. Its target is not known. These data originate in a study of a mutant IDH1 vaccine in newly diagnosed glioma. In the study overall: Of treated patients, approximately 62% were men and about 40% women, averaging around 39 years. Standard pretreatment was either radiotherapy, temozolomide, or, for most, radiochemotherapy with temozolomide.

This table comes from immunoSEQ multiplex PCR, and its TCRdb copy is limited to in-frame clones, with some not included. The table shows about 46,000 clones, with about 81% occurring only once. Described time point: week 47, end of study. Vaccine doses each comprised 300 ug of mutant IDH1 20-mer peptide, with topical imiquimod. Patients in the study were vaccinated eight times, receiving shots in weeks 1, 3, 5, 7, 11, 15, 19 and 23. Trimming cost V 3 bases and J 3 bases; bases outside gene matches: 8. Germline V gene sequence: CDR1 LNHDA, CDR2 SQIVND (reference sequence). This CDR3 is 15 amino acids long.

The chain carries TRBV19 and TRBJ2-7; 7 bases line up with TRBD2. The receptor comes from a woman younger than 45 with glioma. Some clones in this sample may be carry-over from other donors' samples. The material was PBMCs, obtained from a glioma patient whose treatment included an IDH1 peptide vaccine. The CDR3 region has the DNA TGTGCCAGTAGTATCGGACTAGTTGTGAACTACGAGCAGTACTTC. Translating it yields CASSIGLVVNYEQYF.